The 12 T cell receptor beta chains below come from one sample, sequenced in a study of Ad26.COV2.S vaccination and SARS-CoV-2 variants. Treatment here: roughly 20 received Ad26.COV2.S at low or high dose, single or two shots; a few received placebo; per-sample allocation not given. Samples were taken on day 63 after the first vaccine or placebo injection. Data came from immunoSEQ multiplex PCR; TCRdb stores just in-frame clones and leaves some out. The table shows roughly 400,000 clones, with over 80% occurring only once. The input for sequencing was peripheral blood, taken in a trial of Ad26.COV2.S vaccine versus placebo. These TCRs come from a person aged 18-65 years who received the Ad26.COV2.S COVID-19 vaccine or a placebo.

This clone turned up a few times. The junction does not match germline at one end; this may be a read error. This chain links TRBV19 with TRBJ2-7; TRBD1 matches at 10 bases. The CDR3 sequence is 15 residues long. CDR1 is LNHDA and CDR2 is SQIVND in the germline V gene (reference sequence). For the CDR3, the DNA is TGTGCCAGTAGAATAGCGGGACAGGGGACCTACGAGCAGTACTTC. Encoded protein: CASRIAGQGTYEQYF.

The chain carries TRBV5-1 and TRBJ1-6; D is possibly TRBD1 (5 bases). V gave up 4 bases and J gave up 5 bases, with 10 bases separating them. The CDR3 sequence is 14 residues long. The V gene's germline CDR1 is SGHRS and CDR2 YFSETQ. In DNA form, the CDR3 reads TGCGCCAGCAGCCCCGGACATGATAATTCACCCCTCCACTTT. Translated, it gives CASSPGHDNSPLHF.

The V gene is TRBV6-5, the J gene TRBJ2-7; D ambiguous. Trimming removed 2 bases at V and 2 bases at J, with 7 bases between. The germline V gene encodes CDR1 MNHEY and CDR2 SVGAGI. The CDR3 has 13 residues. This CDR3 is CASSYEVPYEQYF. Here the CDR3 DNA reads TGTGCCAGCAGTTACGAAGTCCCCTACGAGCAGTACTTC.

The V gene is TRBV10-3, the J gene TRBJ1-5; the match to TRBD1 covers 8 bases. The V segment lost 2 bases and the J segment 2 bases; nucleotides outside the gene matches: 2. CDR3 length equals 15 residues. Germline assignment: CDR1 ENHRY and CDR2 SYGVKD. Here the CDR3 reads CAISEAGQGNQPQHF. CDR3 DNA: TGTGCCATCAGTGAGGCGGGACAGGGCAATCAGCCCCAGCATTTT.

V gene TRBV3-1 (or the pseudogene TRBV3-2) combines with J gene TRBJ1-4; 9 bases align to TRBD1. Germline CDR1 reads LGHDT; CDR2 reads YNNKEL (reference sequence). V was clipped by 6 bases and J by 5 bases; unmatched bases: 7. The CDR3 totals 15 residues. As DNA, the CDR3 is TGTGCCAGCAGTCAGACCGGGACAGGGAATGAAAAACTGTTTTTT. Translation: CASSQTGTGNEKLFF.

The genes are TRBV7-2 and TRBJ2-7; D is unclear. Germline V gene sequence: CDR1 SGHTA, CDR2 FQGNSA. V lost 1 base and J lost 7, with 14 bases in between. The CDR3 is 14 amino acids. This chain's CDR3 is CASSLDYPRREQYF. In DNA form, the CDR3 reads TGTGCCAGCAGCTTAGACTACCCGAGGCGGGAGCAGTACTTC.

The chain links TRBV27 to TRBJ2-5, with 10 bases matching TRBD2. With 7 bases clipped from V and 4 bases from J, the junction kept 3 bases outside the gene matches. Germline loops: CDR1 MNHEY, CDR2 SMNVEV (reference sequence). This CDR3 comprises 13 residues. The CDR3 bases are TGTGCCAGCAAGGGACTAGCGTTAGAGACCCAGTACTTC. Translated: CASKGLALETQYF.

This clone came up once. The chain joins TRBV6-5 to TRBJ2-7, with D unresolved. Germline CDR1 MNHEY, CDR2 SVGAGI. CDR3 length equals 15 residues. Trimming left V 2 bases short and J 3 bases short, with 14 bases between. The CDR3 spells CASSYQSSDFYEQYF. The CDR3 nucleotides are TGTGCCAGCAGTTACCAAAGTTCGGATTTCTACGAGCAGTACTTC.

The chain is built from TRBV2 and TRBJ2-3, with 7 bases aligning to TRBD2. CDR1 is SNHLY and CDR2 is FYNNEI in the germline V gene. The trim removed 8 bases at V and 0 bases at J, leaving 2 bases unmatched. The CDR3 totals 13 residues. CDR3 sequence (DNA): TGTGCCAGCGGGGGGGAAAGCACAGATACGCAGTATTTT. Protein sequence: CASGGESTDTQYF. Full variable domain (remainder filled in from reference TRBV2 and TRBJ2-3): EPEVTQTPSHQVTQMGQEVILRCVPISNHLYFYWYRQILGQKVEFLVSFYNNEISEKSEIFDDQFSVERPDGSNFTLKIRSTKLEDSAMYFCASGGESTDTQYFGPGTRLTVL.

The chain combines TRBV10-3 with TRBJ1-2; 7 bases match TRBD1. CDR1 is ENHRY, CDR2 SYGVKD, per germline. J gave up 0 bases and V 2 bases, and 24 bases lay outside the gene matches. The CDR3 is 22 residues long. CDR3 DNA sequence: TGTGCCATCAGTGAGACCCCTTTTAGCCTTACAGGGGAGTCCTTTCCTAACTATGGCTACACCTTC. This encodes CAISETPFSLTGESFPNYGYTF.

The chain uses TRBV29-1 and TRBJ2-3; D possibly corresponds to TRBD1 (6 bases). Trimming took 4 bases from V and 0 from J, leaving 11 bases between them. This CDR3 has 14 residues. CDR1 SQVTM and CDR2 ANQGSEA come from the germline V gene. CDR3 sequence: CSVGGTGSTDTQYF. The CDR3 DNA is TGCAGCGTTGGAGGTACAGGGAGCACAGATACGCAGTATTTT.

A note on this clone: A junction end diverges from the germline sequence, so it may reflect a read error. The chain carries TRBV28 and TRBJ1-2; D is unresolved. The germline CDR1 and CDR2 sequences are MDHEN and SYDVKM. The CDR3 covers 10 residues. This chain's CDR3 is CASSFWTSYF. The CDR3 DNA reads TGTGCCAGCAGTTTTTGGACTTCCTACTTC.